This is a list of T cell receptor beta chains from one sample in a study of T cell responses to AZD1222 COVID-19 vaccine. The method was immunoSEQ multiplex PCR; TCRdb's version includes in-frame clones alone and lacks a portion of them. This table holds about 97,000 clones, around nine tenths found once. The material sequenced was peripheral blood, taken on day 0 of AZD1222 vaccination. The receptor source for this set is an adult in good health. CDR3s include the opening cysteine and the closing phenylalanine or tryptophan. Fields, in order: clone size, D gene, V gene, J gene, CDR3 DNA, CDR3 protein. A D gene is named only where the DNA matches it firmly. Where a row states a size, it is once, few, many or the class of an expanded clone; other rows omit it.

NA	NA	TRBV5-1	TRBJ1-1	TGCGCCAGCAGCCATCAGGGCGAGGTGGGAGAAGCTTTCTTT	CASSHQGEVGEAFF
NA	NA	TRBV18	TRBJ2-7	TGTGCCAGCTCACCACGGGGAAGCTCCTACGAGCAGTACTTC	CASSPRGSSYEQYF
NA	NA	TRBV29-1	TRBJ2-3	TGCAGCGTCGATTTGGCTAATGGGGATACGCAGTATTTT	CSVDLANGDTQYF
NA	TRBD1	TRBV11-2	TRBJ1-2	TGTGCCAGCAGCCCTCAAGGGACAGAGGGTGGCTACACCTTC	CASSPQGTEGGYTF
NA	NA	TRBV5-4	TRBJ2-5	TGTGCCAGCAGCTTCGGCGATGGGGAGACCCAGTACTTC	CASSFGDGETQYF
NA	NA	TRBV6-5	TRBJ1-5	TGTGCCAGCAGGGGAAGAGGAGGGACTCAGCCCCAGCATTTT	CASRGRGGTQPQHF
NA	NA	TRBV7-9	TRBJ1-3	TGTGCCAGCAGCTTAGCCCCGACGGGAGAGTCCACCATATATTTT	CASSLAPTGESTIYF
NA	NA	TRBV12-3/TRBV12-4	TRBJ1-2	TGTGCCAGCAGTAAACCGACAGGAGGCTACACCTTC	CASSKPTGGYTF
NA	NA	TRBV27	TRBJ2-7	TGTGCCAGCAGTTTAGGGGGGGCCGGTGAGCAGTACTTC	CASSLGGAGEQYF
NA	TRBD1	TRBV5-5	TRBJ2-7	TGTGCCAGCAGCTGGAGCGGACAGGGGGTTTTCTACGAGCAGTACTTC	CASSWSGQGVFYEQYF
NA	NA	TRBV5-1	TRBJ1-6	TGCGCCAGCAGCTTGTCCTATTACAATTCACCCCTCCACTTT	CASSLSYYNSPLHF
NA	NA	TRBV19	TRBJ1-2	TGTGCCAGTAGTGCACCATCCACCGGGCTATATGGCTACACCTTC	CASSAPSTGLYGYTF
NA	NA	TRBV19	TRBJ1-5	TGTGCCAGTAGTATTTGGGGCGGGTTCGGTCAGCCCCAGCATTTT	CASSIWGGFGQPQHF
NA	NA	TRBV2	TRBJ2-5	TGTGCCAGCAGTGCGACTGGCGTGGAGACCCAGTACTTC	CASSATGVETQYF
NA	TRBD1	TRBV15	TRBJ1-2	TGTGCCACCTCGCTTTCGGGACAGTATAATGGCTACACCTTC	CATSLSGQYNGYTF
NA	NA	TRBV6-2/TRBV6-3	TRBJ1-6	TGTGCCAGCAGCCTCGACGGGTATAATTCACCCCTCCACTTT	CASSLDGYNSPLHF
NA	NA	TRBV10-3	TRBJ1-2	TGTGCCATCAGTGAGTCGGCAGGGGCCAGTGGCTACACCTTC	CAISESAGASGYTF
NA	NA	TRBV2	TRBJ1-2	TGTGCCAGCAATAACGGGGCTTATGGCTACACCTTC	CASNNGAYGYTF
NA	NA	TRBV19	TRBJ1-6	TGTGCCAGTGGCCCCGGGGCTATGAATTCACCCCTCCACTTT	CASGPGAMNSPLHF
NA	NA	TRBV6-6	TRBJ2-7	TGTGCCAGCAGCCCGGACACCTACGAGCAGTACTTC	CASSPDTYEQYF
NA	NA	TRBV7-3	TRBJ2-1	TGTGCCAGCAGCCTGGACTACGATGAGCAGTTCTTC	CASSLDYDEQFF
NA	NA	TRBV4-2	TRBJ2-3	TGTGCCAGCAGCCTCAATGAAGCGACAGATACGCAGTATTTT	CASSLNEATDTQYF
NA	TRBD1	TRBV9	TRBJ2-3	TGTGCCAGCAGCCCCACTAAGACAGGGGGGAGCACAGATACGCAGTATTTT	CASSPTKTGGSTDTQYF
NA	TRBD2	TRBV4-1	TRBJ2-1	TGCGCCAGCAGCCCGGGACTAGACAATGAGCAGTTCTTC	CASSPGLDNEQFF
NA	NA	TRBV28	TRBJ2-5	TGTGCCAGCACCCCCGCAGGCCTGGAGACCCAGTACTTC	CASTPAGLETQYF
NA	NA	TRBV19	TRBJ1-2	TGTGCCAGTAGTATAGATCAGAGCACGGGGTCCTTCTATGGCTACACCTTC	CASSIDQSTGSFYGYTF
NA	NA	TRBV30	TRBJ2-1	TGTGCCTGGAGTCCTCTCGGGGCGCGAGGCGTGTTCTTC	CAWSPLGARGVFF
NA	NA	TRBV29-1	TRBJ1-2	TGCAGCGTTGAAGGGGAGGGTCCCTATGGCTACACCTTC	CSVEGEGPYGYTF
NA	NA	TRBV11-3	TRBJ2-1	TGTGCCAGCAGCCTTCTACCCCGGAATGAGCAGTTCTTC	CASSLLPRNEQFF
NA	NA	TRBV19	TRBJ2-2	TGTGCCAGTAGTGTCTATCAACAAACCACCGGGGAGCTGTTTTTT	CASSVYQQTTGELFF
once	NA	TRBV28	TRBJ1-2	TGTGCCAGCAGTGCAGTGATTCTATATGGCTACACCTTC	CASSAVILYGYTF
NA	NA	TRBV12-3/TRBV12-4	TRBJ2-3	TGTGCCAGCAACCCGGGGTCAGATACGCAGTATTTT	CASNPGSDTQYF
NA	NA	TRBV7-3	TRBJ1-5	TGTGCCAGCAGCAACACCGGGGGCGCCAATCAGCCCCAGCATTTT	CASSNTGGANQPQHF
NA	NA	TRBV4-3	TRBJ1-6	TGCGCCAGCAGCCAAGATCATGGCCTAGCCACCTATAATTCACCCCTCCACTTT	CASSQDHGLATYNSPLHF
NA	TRBD2	TRBV7-3	TRBJ2-5	TGTGCCAGCAGCTTGGCTAGCGGGTTTTCTGGCGAGACCCAGTACTTC	CASSLASGFSGETQYF
NA	NA	TRBV9	TRBJ1-1	TGTGCCAGCAGCGTAGCTGGGTCGAGCACTGAAGCTTTCTTT	CASSVAGSSTEAFF
NA	NA	TRBV7-2	TRBJ2-7	TGTGCCAGCAGCTTACCGGGGGCACAAGGATACGAGCAGTACTTC	CASSLPGAQGYEQYF
NA	NA	TRBV30	TRBJ1-4	TGTGCCTGGGAGAACGGGGGTCCAGGTGAAAAACTGTTTTTT	CAWENGGPGEKLFF
NA	NA	TRBV5-1	TRBJ1-2	TGCGCCAGCAGCCCGGGGGGGGCAGCTCCTAACTATGGCTACACCTTC	CASSPGGAAPNYGYTF
NA	TRBD1	TRBV2	TRBJ1-5	TGTGCCAGCAGTGGGGGACAGGGGCAGCCCCAGCATTTT	CASSGGQGQPQHF
few	NA	TRBV28	TRBJ1-6	TGTGCCAGCAGGAGGGGCCTTTCACCCCTCCACTTT	CASRRGLSPLHF
NA	NA	TRBV11-1	TRBJ2-7	TGTGCCAGCAGCTTAGGCAGGGAGGATTTGCAGTACTTC	CASSLGREDLQYF
NA	NA	TRBV7-9	TRBJ2-3	TGTGCCAGCAGAGGCTGGGGGTTAGATACGCAGTATTTT	CASRGWGLDTQYF
NA	TRBD1	TRBV19	TRBJ1-5	TGTGCCAGTAGTATAGGACAGGGCCGGGGCAATCAGCCCCAGCATTTT	CASSIGQGRGNQPQHF
NA	NA	TRBV7-9	TRBJ1-4	TGTGCCAGCAGCAGGGCCTCGGGGGGAATTTATGAAAAACTGTTTTTT	CASSRASGGIYEKLFF
NA	NA	TRBV7-2	TRBJ2-5	TGTGCCAGCAGCTTTAAACGGGCACTACAAGAGACCCAGTACTTC	CASSFKRALQETQYF
NA	NA	TRBV6-1	TRBJ1-1	TGTGCCAGCAGTGAATCCTTCAACACTGAAGCTTTCTTT	CASSESFNTEAFF
few	TRBD1	TRBV2	TRBJ1-5	TGTGCCAGCAGTGTTGAACAGGGGGCCATTCAGCCCCAGCATTTT	CASSVEQGAIQPQHF
NA	TRBD1	TRBV28	TRBJ1-5	TGTGCCAGCAGCCCGCGGGGGACAGGCCATCAGCCCCAGCATTTT	CASSPRGTGHQPQHF
NA	TRBD1	TRBV4-1	TRBJ1-4	TGCGCCAGCAGCCTCACTCCGACAGGGGGTGAAAAACTGTTTTTT	CASSLTPTGGEKLFF
NA	NA	TRBV2	TRBJ1-6	TGTGCCAGCACGGCCAGGGAGGTTAATTCACCCCTCCACTTT	CASTAREVNSPLHF
NA	TRBD1	TRBV6-4	TRBJ1-3	TGTGCCAGCCCAATGGGACAGGGGGCAACTGGAAACACCATATATTTT	CASPMGQGATGNTIYF
NA	NA	TRBV5-8	TRBJ1-5	TGTGCCAGCAGCCTCCGGGGGGATAATCAGCCCCAGCATTTT	CASSLRGDNQPQHF
NA	NA	TRBV7-9	TRBJ1-2	TGTGCCAGCAGCCCCGGAGGAGGTGGCACTGCGCGGGGCTACACCTTC	CASSPGGGGTARGYTF
NA	TRBD1	TRBV6-6	TRBJ1-1	TGTGCCAGCAGTTACACCCCGGGACAGAATGGGGCAAAAGCTTTCTTT	CASSYTPGQNGAKAFF